These 9 T cell receptor beta chains were sequenced from one sample in a study of molecular identifiers for immune sequencing clone quantification. MiXCR was run by TCRdb on the PCR reads, yielding one entry per CDR3 protein. The table lists around 320,000 distinct CDR3 sequences, 24% of them singletons. The sequenced sample consisted of naive CD8+ T cells from blood, with Jurkat cell RNA spiked in. Subset in this sample: FACS-sorted CD8+CD4-CCR7+CD45RA+ naive T cells. All receptors derive from a human donor in good health. Some libraries in this study had Jurkat cell RNA spiked in.

This clonotype was detected a few times. The chain couples TRBV15 to TRBJ2-3, with TRBD2 matching over 10 bases. CDR3 length: 14 amino acids. V lost 5 bases and J lost 4; bases outside the gene matches: 3. The V gene's germline CDR1 is LNHNV and CDR2 YYDKDF (reference sequence). This CDR3 reads CATSASGSADTQYF. As DNA, the CDR3 is TGTGCCACCAGCGCTAGCGGGAGCGCAGATACGCAGTATTTT.

The rearrangement links TRBV19 to TRBJ1-1; 10 bases agree with TRBD1. Trimming took 5 bases from V and 0 from J; bases not matched to a gene: 3. The CDR3 totals 15 residues. Germline V lookup: CDR1 LNHDA, CDR2 SQIVND (reference sequence). The CDR3 coding sequence is TGTGCCAGTAGTTGGACAGGGGGGCTGAACACTGAAGCTTTCTTT. Translating it yields CASSWTGGLNTEAFF.

The sample holds a few counts of this clonotype. The chain carries TRBV4-1 and TRBJ2-4; 7 bases are shared with TRBD1. Germline values: CDR1 MGHRA, CDR2 YSYEKL. V shed 2 bases, J shed 9 bases, and the junction held 22 bases outside the gene matches. CDR3 size: 19 residues. The CDR3 nucleotides are TGCGCCAGCAGCCAACTCCCGACAGGGCAGTCTCTCGCGTATAGCATTCAGTACTTC. It specifies CASSQLPTGQSLAYSIQYF.

The chain has TRBV7-9 and TRBJ2-3; D is unclear. The CDR3 is 13 amino acids. V was cut by 1 base and J by 5 bases, with 7 bases left in between. CDR1 and CDR2 (germline): SEHNR, FQNEAQ (reference sequence). The DNA for the CDR3 is TGTGCCAGCAGCTTAGTCCCTCAAGATACGCAGTATTTT. Encoded protein: CASSLVPQDTQYF.

Points on this clonotype: One base away lies a much larger clone, so this may be a sequencing read error. V and J are TRBV28 and TRBJ2-3; TRBD2 is a possible D gene (5 bases). Germline values: CDR1 MDHEN, CDR2 SYDVKM. The CDR3 is 15 residues long. The V end was cut by 4 bases, the J end by 0 bases, with 11 bases between. Here the CDR3 DNA reads TGTGCCAGCAGTTATGTGAGGGAAAGCACAGATACGCAGTATTTT. Protein: CASSYVRESTDTQYF. Supplemented by reference TRBV28 and TRBJ2-3, the full variable domain reads DVKVTQSSRYLVKRTGEKVFLECVQDMDHENMFWYRQDPGLGLRLIYFSYDVKMKEKGDIPEGYSVSREKKERFSLILESASTNQTSMYLCASSYVRESTDTQYFGPGTRLTVL.

This clonotype was counted many times. The J gene is TRBJ1-1, the V gene TRBV5-5; D ambiguous. The CDR3 spans 16 residues. CDR1 is SGHKS and CDR2 is YYEKEE in the germline V gene (reference sequence). V dropped 1 base and J dropped 1 base, with 14 bases sitting between them. The CDR3 sequence: CASSLNPMLQNTEAFF. CDR3 DNA: TGTGCCAGCAGCTTGAACCCGATGCTACAGAACACTGAAGCTTTCTTT.

At least ten counts were recorded for this clonotype. This rearrangement joins TRBV12-3 or TRBV12-4 to TRBJ2-5; 7 nucleotides agree with TRBD2. With 7 bases clipped from V and 9 bases from J, the junction kept 20 bases outside the gene matches. The CDR3 extends over 16 amino acids. This chain's CDR3 is CASTSFVSGGKSPQYF. The CDR3 DNA reads TGTGCCAGCACCTCGTTTGTATCGGGGGGTAAGAGTCCCCAGTACTTC.

This clonotype was recorded a few times. The chain links TRBV18 to TRBJ1-1; D gene unclear. The CDR3 consists of 14 residues. Trimming removed 0 bases at V and 1 base at J, with 6 bases between. CDR1 and CDR2 from the germline V gene are KGHSH and LQKENI. The CDR3 spells CASSPPVGNTEAFF. The CDR3 DNA sequence: TGTGCCAGCTCACCACCTGTAGGGAACACTGAAGCTTTCTTT.

With respect to this clonotype: An end of the junction does not agree with germline; a read error may underlie this. This chain uses TRBV19 with TRBJ2-3, with a possible D match to TRBD2 (6 bases). CDR3 length equals 14 residues. CDR1 is LNHDA, CDR2 SQIVND, per germline (reference sequence). The CDR3 sequence is CASGIAALTDTQYF. As DNA, the CDR3 is TGTGCCAGTGGTATAGCGGCACTCACAGATACGCAGTATTTT.